This T cell receptor beta chain stems from a study of T-cell reconstitution after alpha-beta-depleted transplantation in children (TCRdb year 2016). General notes on the study: Using TCR repertoire profiling, the study quantitatively followed how T-cell immune reconstitution unfolded in children after TCRalphabeta/CD19-depleted allogeneic hematopoietic cell transplantation. Overall study results and their limits: The high TCRbeta diversity at day 60 in some patients was ascribed to recipient T cells and intrathymic progenitors that had survived conditioning. The frequencies of hyperexpanded clones fell over the following months, and after one year, T-cell counts and TCRbeta diversity were mostly attributed to newly produced T cells. Apparently early alphabetaT-cell count recovery about two months after transplant reportedly relied on only several hundred rapidly expanded clones derived from non-depleted graft cells.

This specimen's treatment or condition label, interpreted: allogeneic hematopoietic cell transplantation with graft depleted of TCRalphabeta T cells and CD19 B cells. The transplant recipients were children given TCRalphabeta/CD19-depleted allogeneic hematopoietic cell grafts. Receptor amplification or capture employed PCR. Sequencing used an Illumina HiSeq 2500. TCR library preparation used molecular barcoding, with unique molecular identifiers applied to normalize quantification of the TCRbeta repertoire. TCRdb trimmed public reads at Q25 via fastp, called clones via MiXCR and kept in-frame beta chains. Entries are consolidated by CDR3 protein sequence, retaining the most common genes and DNA. Within this sample are about 300,000 distinct CDR3 sequences, with about 7.3% of them counted one time only. The leading ten clones occupy 8.5% to 9.5% of the sample. The germline ends are 16 bases apart after V is trimmed by 5 bases and J by 4 bases. Including the terminal cysteine and phenylalanine, the CDR3 comprises 15 residues. The entry retains the CDR3 DNA only, 45 bases that are in frame from base 1. Looking up the germline V gene yields CDR1 MDHEN and CDR2 SYDVKM.

In this sample, this clonotype turned up many times. Its antigen is currently not known. No much larger clone is present one base from it, and per-base qualities are unavailable. The material was peripheral blood, obtained 360 days after TCRalphabeta/CD19-depleted stem cell transplant. Here the chain combines TRBV28 and TRBJ2-3; a tentative D match to TRBD1 spans 6 bases. This TCR was recovered from a female patient aged 2-9 years who had a stem cell transplant for Fanconi anemia, so the T cells may come from the graft donor. CDR3 reads: CASSGPRSGADTQYF. The DNA sequence reads TGTGCCAGCAGTGGGCCAAGGTCAGGGGCAGATACGCAGTATTTT.